This TCR beta chain was profiled in a study of blood T cell repertoires in COVID-19. Data came from immunoSEQ multiplex PCR; TCRdb stores just in-frame clones and leaves some out. This sample has tens of thousands of clones, with 87% found just once. This clonotype was sampled from a woman of 80 years or more with COVID-19, enrolled during active disease. The sequenced sample consisted of peripheral blood.

CDR3 amino acids: CASSLGGYQETQYF. DNA for the CDR3: TGTGCCAGCAGCTTGGGGGGATACCAAGAGACCCAGTACTTC. This chain joins TRBV7-9 and TRBJ2-5, with D maybe TRBD2 (6 bases). Trimming stripped 3 bases from V and 0 bases from J, with 8 bases between. The CDR3 has 14 residues. Germline V gives CDR1 SEHNR, CDR2 FQNEAQ (reference sequence).